Each of the 29 T cell receptor beta chains below was sequenced from the same sample in a study of T cells in Graves' hyperthyroidism and ophthalmopathy. Template material for amplifying TCR beta CDR3 regions consisted of RNA transcripts. A first-round RT-PCR of the TCR CDR3 used the HTBI primer set. In TCRdb, the multiplex PCR reads were re-called with MiXCR into one record per CDR3 protein. The repertoire holds hundreds of thousands of distinct CDR3 sequences, with around 25% as singletons. Material: blood. The receptor set was obtained from a woman in her forties with Graves' ophthalmopathy.

This clonotype has a count of ten or more. This chain links TRBV27 with TRBJ1-1, with TRBD1 matching over 7 bases. The CDR3 totals 14 residues. V lost 5 bases to trimming and J lost 4 bases; unmatched junction nucleotides: 7. Germline V gene sequence: CDR1 MNHEY, CDR2 SMNVEV (reference sequence). The CDR3 DNA reads as TGTGCCAGCAGTGACAGGGACTGGGGCACTGAAGCTTTCTTT. Translating it yields CASSDRDWGTEAFF.

The table lists this clonotype with many counts. This chain joins TRBV24-1 and TRBJ2-4; tentative D call: TRBD2 (6 bases). CDR3 size: 12 residues. The germline gives CDR1 KGHDR, CDR2 SFDVKD. V lost 8 bases and J 9 bases, leaving 13 bases between the germline ends. The CDR3 region is CATTRPEGIQYF. The CDR3 DNA reads TGTGCCACCACCAGACCGGAGGGCATTCAGTACTTC.

This clonotype was counted a few times. The chain couples TRBV7-2 to TRBJ2-7; D possibly corresponds to TRBD1 (5 bases). The CDR3 has 14 amino acids. V was cut by 0 bases and J by 6 bases, with 12 bases left in between. Per germline, CDR1 SGHTA and CDR2 FQGNSA. CDR3 nucleotides: TGTGCCAGCAGCTTAGCTGCAGGGAAGGGCGAGCAGTACTTC. It specifies CASSLAAGKGEQYF.

Only one count was recorded for this clonotype. The V call is TRBV27, the J call TRBJ2-5, with 10 bases fitting TRBD1. V lost 8 bases and J lost 4; bases outside the gene matches: 10. The CDR3 covers 15 residues. Per germline, CDR1 MNHEY and CDR2 SMNVEV (reference sequence). The CDR3 DNA sequence: TGTGCCAGCCGCCCCGGGACAGGGGTTGGAGAGACCCAGTACTTC. The encoded protein is CASRPGTGVGETQYF.

This clonotype was counted at least ten times. The rearrangement joins TRBV5-1 to TRBJ2-5; a weak D match, TRBD2 (5 bases). Germline V CDR1 and CDR2: SGHRS, YFSETQ. Trimming stripped 1 base from V and 3 bases from J, with 10 bases between. There are 14 residues in the CDR3. The CDR3 region is CASSLSAGKETQYF. The CDR3 DNA reads TGCGCCAGCAGCTTGAGTGCGGGTAAAGAGACCCAGTACTTC.

This clonotype was seen ten or more times. The chain couples TRBV6-5 to TRBJ2-4; 9 bases align to TRBD1. This CDR3 has 20 amino acids. Germline V gene sequence: CDR1 MNHEY, CDR2 SVGAGI. V lost 2 bases, J lost 1 base, and 15 bases stayed unmatched. The CDR3 DNA follows: TGTGCCAGCAGTTACACCCTTCCCCGGACAGGGGAGAGGGCCAAAAACATTCAGTACTTC. It is translated as CASSYTLPRTGERAKNIQYF.

This clonotype showed up many times. The V gene is TRBV28, the J gene TRBJ2-5; 12 nucleotides match TRBD2. V was clipped by 5 bases and J by 4 bases; unmatched bases: 8. Germline-derived CDR1 and CDR2 are MDHEN and SYDVKM. This CDR3 has 16 residues. CDR3 residues: CASSPLAGGPLETQYF. Here the CDR3 DNA reads TGTGCCAGCAGTCCCCTAGCGGGAGGGCCGTTAGAGACCCAGTACTTC.

This clonotype was recorded at least ten times. This chain joins TRBV19 and TRBJ1-1; D is unclear. Per germline, CDR1 LNHDA and CDR2 SQIVND (reference sequence). V was shortened by 6 bases and J by 1 base, with 12 bases between the two germline ends. This CDR3 has 14 residues. CDR3 in DNA: TGTGCCAGTAGCAAAAGTTCAGGGAACACTGAAGCTTTCTTT. Residues: CASSKSSGNTEAFF. Together with reference TRBV19 and TRBJ1-1, the CDR3 gives the full variable domain: DGGITQSPKYLFRKEGQNVTLSCEQNLNHDAMYWYRQDPGQGLRLIYYSQIVNDFQKGDIAEGYSVSREKKESFPLTVTSAQKNPTAFYLCASSKSSGNTEAFFGQGTRLTVV.

This clonotype was detected many times. The rearrangement links TRBV7-2 to TRBJ2-7; D is ambiguous. The CDR3 is made up of 13 amino acids. The germline CDR1 and CDR2 sequences are SGHTA and FQGNSA. V gave up 1 base and J gave up 3 bases, with 7 bases separating them. For the CDR3, the DNA is TGTGCCAGCAGCTTAGACACCGGCTACGAGCAGTACTTC. Its translation is CASSLDTGYEQYF.

This sequence joins TRBV11-2 and TRBJ1-3; D gene ambiguous. Germline V gene sequence: CDR1 SGHAT, CDR2 FQNNGV. V was pared by 4 bases and J by 1 base, with 11 bases between. The CDR3 totals 15 residues. In nucleotides, the CDR3 is TGTGCCAGCAGCTCTGTTCGAGGGTCTGGAAACACCATATATTTT. Protein product: CASSSVRGSGNTIYF.

The table lists this clonotype with a count of one. The chain recombines TRBV7-2 with TRBJ2-4; TRBD2 matches at 7 bases. V lost 5 bases to trimming and J lost 9 bases; unmatched junction nucleotides: 7. CDR1 is SGHTA, CDR2 FQGNSA, per germline. This CDR3 has 13 residues. The CDR3 DNA sequence: TGTGCCAGCAGCCCCCGTACGGGGGGCATTCAGTACTTC. The encoded protein is CASSPRTGGIQYF.

At least ten counts were recorded for this clonotype. The genes are TRBV7-8 and TRBJ1-1, with a weak D call TRBD1 (6 bases). The CDR3 is 13 amino acids. The V end was cut by 5 bases, the J end by 6 bases, with 13 bases between. CDR1 SGHVS and CDR2 FQNEAQ come from the germline V gene. This CDR3 is CASSLRTAPEAFF. In DNA, the CDR3 is TGTGCCAGCAGCCTAAGGACAGCCCCTGAAGCTTTCTTT.

The CDR3 sequence: CASSLMYHRVNYGYTF. The CDR3 bases are TGTGCCAGCAGTTTGATGTACCACAGGGTCAACTATGGCTACACCTTC. The rearrangement joins TRBV28 to TRBJ1-2, with a weak D call TRBD1 (6 bases). Germline V lookup: CDR1 MDHEN, CDR2 SYDVKM. The V gene lost 3 bases and the J gene lost 2 bases, with 16 bases spanning the gap. The CDR3 sequence is 16 residues long.

Only a few counts were recorded for this clonotype. A much larger clone sits a single nucleotide away, making a read error possible. The chain recombines TRBV10-3 with TRBJ1-1; unclear D gene. The CDR3 is 13 residues long. The germline V gene has CDR1 ENHRY and CDR2 SYGVKD. V lost 5 bases and J lost 6, with 13 bases in between. The CDR3 DNA follows: TGTGCCATCAGTTACCGGGAGGGCTCTGAAGCTTTCTTT. It codes for CAISYREGSEAFF.

This clonotype has ten or more counts. The genes are TRBV20-1 and TRBJ2-5; weak D call: TRBD1 (6 bases). Trimming pared 4 bases from V and 5 bases from J, leaving 17 bases between. The CDR3 covers 14 residues. In germline, CDR1 is DFQATT, CDR2 SNEGSKA (reference sequence). This CDR3 reads CSANTGNVGETQYF. CDR3 sequence (DNA): TGCAGTGCTAACACAGGGAATGTAGGCGAGACCCAGTACTTC.

V usage is TRBV5-1 and J usage is TRBJ2-7, with 8 bases that match TRBD2. Germline V CDR1 and CDR2: SGHRS, YFSETQ. This CDR3 is 18 amino acids long. With 6 bases clipped from V and 0 bases from J, the junction kept 17 bases outside the gene matches. Written as DNA, the CDR3 is TGCGCCAGCACCGAGGCCTGGGGGATGGGGACTAGCTCCTACGAGCAGTACTTC. It translates to CASTEAWGMGTSSYEQYF. The whole variable domain, filled in from reference TRBV5-1 and TRBJ2-7, reads KAGVTQTPRYLIKTRGQQVTLSCSPISGHRSVSWYQQTPGQGLQFLFEYFSETQRNKGNFPGRFSGRQFSNSRSEMNVSTLELGDSALYLCASTEAWGMGTSSYEQYFGPGTRLTVT.

This clonotype has a count of ten or more. It may be a read error: a sequence one base away is much more abundant. This chain joins TRBV20-1 and TRBJ2-7; D ambiguous. CDR3 length equals 11 residues. With 7 bases removed from V and 1 base from J, the gap between germline ends came to 8 bases. Germline-derived CDR1 and CDR2 are DFQATT and SNEGSKA (reference sequence). CDR3 region: CSGLKSYEQYF. DNA for the CDR3: TGCAGTGGTCTAAAGTCCTACGAGCAGTACTTC.

This rearrangement joins TRBV14 to TRBJ2-6; the match to TRBD1 covers 9 bases. The CDR3 runs to 18 residues. The ends lost 3 bases at V and 1 base at J; junction bases unmatched: 7. Germline CDR1 SGHDN, CDR2 FVKESK. This CDR3 is CASSHRDRVLSGANVLTF. CDR3 nucleotides: TGTGCCAGCAGCCACCGGGACAGGGTTTTGTCTGGGGCCAACGTCCTGACTTTC. Full variable domain (rest looked up from reference TRBV14 and TRBJ2-6): EAGVTQFPSHSVIEKGQTVTLRCDPISGHDNLYWYRRVMGKEIKFLLHFVKESKQDESGMPNNRFLAERTGGTYSTLKVQPAELEDSGVYFCASSHRDRVLSGANVLTFGAGSRLTVL.

This clonotype showed up many times. The rearrangement joins TRBV10-3 to TRBJ2-7; D is perhaps TRBD2 (5 bases). There are 14 residues in the CDR3. Looked up from germline, CDR1 is ENHRY and CDR2 is SYGVKD. V was trimmed by 2 bases and J by 3 bases, leaving 11 bases between them. Here the CDR3 reads CAISELSAGYEQYF. DNA for the CDR3: TGTGCCATCAGTGAGCTTTCGGCGGGCTACGAGCAGTACTTC.

This clonotype was seen at least ten times. The chain has TRBV15 and TRBJ2-5; 8 bases line up with TRBD2. The V gene's germline CDR1 is LNHNV and CDR2 YYDKDF (reference sequence). Trimming cost V 0 bases and J 2 bases; bases outside gene matches: 11. This CDR3 contains 18 residues. CDR3 in amino acids: CATSRDHGASGPQETQYF. CDR3 sequence (DNA): TGTGCCACCAGCAGAGATCACGGGGCTAGCGGGCCACAAGAGACCCAGTACTTC.

This clonotype was seen at least ten times. This chain joins TRBV6-5 and TRBJ2-2; 10 bases agree with TRBD1. Germline lookup yields CDR1 MNHEY and CDR2 SVGAGI. Trimming removed 0 bases from V and 0 bases from J; junction bases left unmatched: 1. The CDR3 covers 17 residues. The CDR3 loop is CASSYSGQGANTGELFF. As DNA, the CDR3 is TGTGCCAGCAGTTACTCCGGACAGGGGGCGAACACCGGGGAGCTGTTTTTT.

In its sample, this clonotype is medium-sized. The chain recombines TRBV6-1 with TRBJ1-5, with D unresolved. Germline CDR1 and CDR2: MNHNS and SASEGT. The CDR3 sequence is 17 residues long. With 2 bases removed from V and 0 bases from J, the gap between germline ends came to 14 bases. CDR3 DNA: TGTGCCAGCAGTGAACGAGGATCCAAATATAGCAATCAGCCCCAGCATTTT. It is translated as CASSERGSKYSNQPQHF.

This clonotype occurred many times. This chain connects TRBV19 to TRBJ2-2; D might be TRBD2 (5 bases). V was pared by 7 bases and J by 1 base, with 13 bases between. CDR3 length: 15 amino acids. From germline, CDR1 is LNHDA and CDR2 SQIVND (reference sequence). CDR3 coding DNA: TGTGCCAGTACCTCTAGCTTAGGGAACACCGGGGAGCTGTTTTTT. Amino acids: CASTSSLGNTGELFF.

This clonotype was seen ten or more times. The CDR3 coding sequence is TGTGCCAGTGGTTCAGGGAACATTCAGTACTTC. As protein: CASGSGNIQYF. The rearrangement uses TRBV25-1 and TRBJ2-4, with D perhaps matching TRBD1 (5 bases). The CDR3 consists of 11 residues. Germline assignment: CDR1 MGHDK and CDR2 SYGVNS. Trimming took off 9 bases at V and 7 bases at J, with 10 bases between the two ends.

This clonotype was observed at least ten times. V usage is TRBV19 and J usage is TRBJ2-5; TRBD2 matches at 12 bases. The germline CDR1 and CDR2 sequences are LNHDA and SQIVND (reference sequence). Trimming at V came to 3 bases and at J to 0 bases, leaving 8 bases not matched to a gene. This CDR3 is 18 amino acids long. Here the CDR3 reads CASSMRLAGGIDQETQYF. CDR3 coding DNA: TGTGCCAGTAGTATGCGCCTAGCGGGAGGGATAGACCAAGAGACCCAGTACTTC.

Regarding this clonotype: The junction and the germline gene differ at one end; a read error may be behind it. V usage is TRBV4-2 and J usage is TRBJ1-1; 10 bases are shared with TRBD1. Per germline, CDR1 LGHNA and CDR2 YNFKEQ. The CDR3 sequence is 16 residues long. CDR3 loop: CASSQDEGQGNPEAFF. The CDR3, as DNA: TGTGCCAGCAGCCAAGATGAGGGACAGGGGAACCCTGAAGCTTTCTTT.

This clonotype appeared many times. The chain recombines TRBV4-2 with TRBJ2-7, with D possibly matching TRBD1 (5 bases). CDR3 size: 16 residues. The V gene's germline CDR1 is LGHNA and CDR2 YNFKEQ. Trimming removed 0 bases from V and 7 bases from J, with 19 bases in between. The CDR3 is CASSQDRLGAIREQYF. Written as DNA, the CDR3 is TGTGCCAGCAGCCAAGATCGGCTAGGGGCCATACGGGAGCAGTACTTC.

This clonotype was counted many times. The chain joins TRBV29-1 to TRBJ2-7; D unclear. V was pared by 4 bases and J by 3 bases, with 7 bases between. CDR1 is SQVTM and CDR2 is ANQGSEA in the germline V gene. The CDR3 extends over 11 amino acids. The CDR3 sequence: CSVVAFYEQYF. As DNA, the CDR3 is TGCAGCGTTGTCGCGTTCTACGAGCAGTACTTC.

The chain combines TRBV5-1 with TRBJ2-7; the match to TRBD1 covers 10 bases. The germline gives CDR1 SGHRS, CDR2 YFSETQ. CDR3 length: 15 residues. The junction had 7 bases not matched to a gene; V was cut back by 1 base and J by 6 bases. In DNA, the CDR3 is TGCGCCAGCAGCTTGCAGACAGGGGGCTATGCCGAGCAGTACTTC. Its protein is CASSLQTGGYAEQYF.